This T cell receptor (beta chain) was observed in a study of blood T cell repertoires in COVID-19. Germline assignment: CDR1 MNHEY and CDR2 SVGAGI. The trim removed 6 bases at V and 0 bases at J, leaving 7 bases unmatched. The CDR3 is 15 amino acids. Measured with immunoSEQ multiplex PCR; TCRdb has only the in-frame clones, and not every one. The sample shows 300,000 or so clones, 70% to 90% of them seen only once. The chain joins TRBV6-5 to TRBJ1-2; TRBD1 matches at 7 bases. The receptor comes from a woman in her 40s with acute or convalescent COVID-19. Sequences were obtained from peripheral blood. The CDR3 spells CASRLTGEANYGYTF. The DNA for the CDR3 is TGTGCCAGCAGGCTCACAGGGGAAGCTAACTATGGCTACACCTTC.